The 26 T cell receptor beta chains listed next were all sequenced from one sample in a study of T-cell memory formation after mild COVID-19. Using its own MiXCR run on the 5' RACE reads, TCRdb lists one record per CDR3 protein. The sample contains more than 75,000 distinct CDR3 sequences, approximately 15% of which appear only once. Source material: PBMCs or a T cell subset sorted from them (not recorded which). The receptors shown here come from an adult woman who had mild COVID-19 (a few samples of this study predate the infection). Cell type and time point are not known.

This clonotype was detected a few times. The chain recombines TRBV9 with TRBJ1-1; D remains unclear. Germline V gene sequence: CDR1 SGDLS, CDR2 YYNGEE. There are 14 residues in the CDR3. V lost 0 bases, J lost 7 bases, and 13 bases lay in between. The CDR3 DNA follows: TGTGCCAGCAGCGTAGTCCCCGGGCAGAATGAAGCTTTCTTT. Amino acid sequence: CASSVVPGQNEAFF.

The rearrangement uses TRBV5-5 and TRBJ2-7; 8 nucleotides align to TRBD1. Germline CDR1 reads SGHKS; CDR2 reads YYEKEE (reference sequence). This CDR3 spans 15 amino acids. The V and J ends lost 4 bases and 0 bases, in that order; junction bases with no gene match: 6. CDR3: CASSVGQASSYEQYF. CDR3 coding DNA: TGTGCCAGCAGCGTGGGACAGGCGAGCTCCTACGAGCAGTACTTC.

This clonotype was recorded a few times. The V gene is TRBV7-2, the J gene TRBJ2-7, with 9 positions matching TRBD1. With 5 bases clipped from V and 5 bases from J, the junction kept 10 bases outside the gene matches. CDR3 length: 15 amino acids. Per the germline V gene, CDR1 is SGHTA and CDR2 is FQGNSA. CDR3 bases: TGTGCCAGCAGCCCTCTACTACAGGGGGCGGACGAGCAGTACTTC. Translation gives CASSPLLQGADEQYF.

This rearrangement joins TRBV12-3 or TRBV12-4 to TRBJ2-1; either TRBD1 or TRBD2 may fit D (5 bases each). CDR3 length: 15 residues. Trimming removed 6 bases from V and 3 bases from J, with 15 bases in between. CDR3 nucleotide sequence: TGTGCCAGCAGCCCTGACAGCCGGGGCTACAATGAGCAGTTCTTC. Translated: CASSPDSRGYNEQFF.

In this sample, this clonotype turned up a few times. The rearrangement uses TRBV14 and TRBJ2-1, with D perhaps TRBD1 (6 bases). The ends were cut back, 4 bases at V and 7 bases at J, with 8 bases in the middle. The CDR3 has 12 residues. CDR1 is SGHDN, CDR2 FVKESK, per germline. The CDR3 region is CASSPGVNEQFF. The CDR3 DNA reads as TGTGCCAGCAGCCCAGGGGTAAATGAGCAGTTCTTC.

The V and J genes are TRBV6-5 and TRBJ2-1, with TRBD2 matching 7 bases. This CDR3 region has 17 residues. CDR1 is MNHEY, CDR2 SVGAGI, per germline. The J segment lost 10 bases and the V segment lost 8 bases, leaving 23 bases of the junction unmatched. CDR3 amino acids: CASLGGGLAASGAEQFF. CDR3 sequence (DNA): TGTGCCAGCCTCGGCGGAGGGCTAGCGGCTTCTGGGGCCGAGCAGTTCTTC.

The J gene is TRBJ2-3, the V gene TRBV10-3; 7 nucleotides line up with TRBD2. There are 15 residues in the CDR3. V lost 4 bases, J lost 2 bases, and 6 bases stayed unmatched. The germline V gene has CDR1 ENHRY and CDR2 SYGVKD. CDR3 in amino acids: CAISGWEGVTDTQYF. CDR3 nucleotide sequence: TGTGCCATCAGTGGATGGGAGGGAGTCACAGATACGCAGTATTTT.

This clonotype has only a few counts. The rearrangement joins TRBV9 to TRBJ2-3; D ambiguous. The CDR3 sequence is 14 residues long. Germline-derived CDR1 and CDR2 are SGDLS and YYNGEE. Trimming took 0 bases from V and 5 from J, leaving 10 bases between them. The CDR3 sequence is CASSVDGNLDTQYF. CDR3 nucleotide sequence: TGTGCCAGCAGCGTAGACGGCAATTTAGATACGCAGTATTTT.

This clonotype was detected a few times. The chain links TRBV6-6 to TRBJ2-7, with D unresolved. The V end was cut by 2 bases, the J end by 4 bases, with 12 bases between. This CDR3 has 14 residues. Per germline, CDR1 MNHNY and CDR2 SVGAGI (reference sequence). CDR3 sequence (DNA): TGTGCCAGCAGTTACGGCCCGGAGAGTTACGAGCAGTACTTC. It encodes CASSYGPESYEQYF.

V gene TRBV21-1 combines with J gene TRBJ1-1. TRBV21-1 is reported as a pseudogene. This CDR3 region has 16 residues. The CDR3 sequence: CASSKSRIIGNTEAFF. The CDR3 DNA reads TGTGCCAGCAGCAAAAGCCGGATTATAGGGAACACTGAAGCTTTCTTT.

The chain is built from TRBV29-1 and TRBJ2-1; D is perhaps TRBD1 or TRBD2 (5 bases each). The germline gives CDR1 SQVTM, CDR2 ANQGSEA. This CDR3 has 15 residues. Trimming removed 4 bases at V and 0 bases at J, with 13 bases between. CDR3 sequence: CSVGGREYSYNEQFF. CDR3 bases: TGCAGCGTTGGGGGCCGGGAATACTCCTACAATGAGCAGTTCTTC.

This chain joins TRBV5-1 and TRBJ2-1, with 14 bases that match TRBD2. The CDR3 is 15 amino acids. The J segment lost 6 bases and the V segment lost 4 bases, leaving 3 bases of the junction unmatched. Germline CDR1 SGHRS, CDR2 YFSETQ. The CDR3 protein is CASSQTSGRANEQFF. CDR3 bases: TGCGCCAGCAGCCAGACTAGCGGGAGGGCCAATGAGCAGTTCTTC.

V usage is TRBV9 and J usage is TRBJ2-7, with TRBD1 identical over 9 bases. The germline V gene has CDR1 SGDLS and CDR2 YYNGEE. Trimming cost V 7 bases and J 1 base; bases outside gene matches: 3. This CDR3 has 13 residues. CDR3 sequence (DNA): TGTGCCAGCGCGGACAGGGGATCCTACGAGCAGTACTTC. As protein: CASADRGSYEQYF. The full variable domain, completed using reference TRBV9 and TRBJ2-7, is DSGVTQTPKHLITATGQRVTLRCSPRSGDLSVYWYQQSLDQGLQFLIQYYNGEERAKGNILERFSAQQFPDLHSELNLSSLELGDSALYFCASADRGSYEQYFGPGTRLTVT.

This clonotype was detected many times. This sequence joins TRBV29-1 and TRBJ2-1; weak D call: TRBD2 (6 bases). This CDR3 spans 16 amino acids. Deletions cut 4 bases from V and 0 bases from J, with 16 bases between. Germline V gives CDR1 SQVTM, CDR2 ANQGSEA. The CDR3 here is CSVGVSGRSSYNEQFF. Here the CDR3 DNA reads TGCAGCGTTGGCGTTAGCGGTCGGAGCTCCTACAATGAGCAGTTCTTC.

The table lists this clonotype with a few counts. This chain joins TRBV7-8 and TRBJ1-5; D possibly corresponds to TRBD1 (6 bases). Trimming took off 2 bases at V and 7 bases at J, with 15 bases between the two ends. This CDR3 contains 15 residues. Germline V CDR1 and CDR2: SGHVS, FQNEAQ. As DNA, the CDR3 is TGTGCCAGCAGCTTAACCGGGATGAGGGGGCAGCCCCAGCATTTT. It yields the protein CASSLTGMRGQPQHF.

This rearrangement joins TRBV19 to TRBJ2-7; D is possibly TRBD1 (6 bases). V was pared by 6 bases and J by 3 bases, with 12 bases between. Germline lookup yields CDR1 LNHDA and CDR2 SQIVND (reference sequence). This CDR3 spans 13 amino acids. Here the CDR3 reads CASSPTGVYEQYF. The CDR3, as DNA: TGTGCCAGTAGCCCGACAGGCGTCTACGAGCAGTACTTC.

This clonotype was observed at least ten times. The chain employs TRBV9 and TRBJ2-3, with TRBD2 identical over 7 bases. CDR1 SGDLS and CDR2 YYNGEE come from the germline V gene. The trim removed 7 bases at V and 4 bases at J, leaving 6 bases unmatched. CDR3 length: 13 amino acids. The CDR3 bases are TGTGCCAGCGGGGGGGACTGGGCAGATACGCAGTATTTT. It encodes CASGGDWADTQYF. The whole variable domain, remainder taken from reference TRBV9 and TRBJ2-3, is DSGVTQTPKHLITATGQRVTLRCSPRSGDLSVYWYQQSLDQGLQFLIQYYNGEERAKGNILERFSAQQFPDLHSELNLSSLELGDSALYFCASGGDWADTQYFGPGTRLTVL.

The chain recombines TRBV7-8 with TRBJ1-2, with D tentatively TRBD1 (5 bases). The germline gives CDR1 SGHVS, CDR2 FQNEAQ. The ends were cut back, 5 bases at V and 8 bases at J, with 15 bases in the middle. CDR3 length: 13 residues. CDR3 sequence: CASSPNSGGGYTF. In nucleotides, the CDR3 is TGTGCCAGCAGCCCCAATTCGGGGGGAGGCTACACCTTC. The full variable domain, with the rest looked up from reference TRBV7-8 and TRBJ1-2, is GAGVSQSPRYKVAKRGQDVALRCDPISGHVSLFWYQQALGQGPEFLTYFQNEAQLDKSGLPSDRFFAERPEGSVSTLKIQRTQQEDSAVYLCASSPNSGGGYTFGSGTRLTVV.

This chain connects TRBV2 to TRBJ2-1, with 8 bases lining up with TRBD2. The CDR3 contains 16 residues. The ends lost 0 bases at V and 2 bases at J; junction bases unmatched: 3. CDR1 and CDR2 (germline): SNHLY, FYNNEI. In nucleotides, the CDR3 is TGTGCCAGCAGTGAAGCGCCAGCGGGGGCCTACAATGAGCAGTTCTTC. It yields the protein CASSEAPAGAYNEQFF.

The chain has TRBV12-2 and TRBJ1-6; the D call in the table, TRBD1, was not verified against the DNA. TRBV12-2 is tagged as a pseudogene. CDR3 length: 19 residues. The CDR3 region is CASRLAPGQGKMDNSPLHF. The CDR3 bases are TGTGCAAGTCGCTTAGCCCCCGGACAGGGGAAAATGGATAATTCACCCCTCCACTTT.

This clonotype was detected a few times. The rearrangement joins TRBV7-8 to TRBJ2-3; 8 bases match TRBD2. The CDR3 covers 17 residues. Germline CDR1 and CDR2: SGHVS and FQNEAQ. V lost 6 bases and J lost 0; bases outside the gene matches: 11. The CDR3 bases are TGTGCCAGCAGGCCAATCCTACTAGCGGAAAGCACAGATACGCAGTATTTT. This sequence encodes CASRPILLAESTDTQYF.

This clonotype was recorded at least ten times. The chain has TRBV20-1 and TRBJ2-3; 10 bases are a match to TRBD2. J gave up 2 bases and V 0 bases, and 5 bases lay outside the gene matches. Germline assignment: CDR1 DFQATT and CDR2 SNEGSKA (reference sequence). This CDR3 has 16 residues. The CDR3 sequence is CSARDRAGGDTDTQYF. Written as DNA, the CDR3 is TGCAGTGCTAGAGACCGAGCGGGAGGGGACACAGATACGCAGTATTTT.

The chain joins TRBV5-1 to TRBJ2-7; 11 bases map to TRBD1. Germline CDR1 and CDR2: SGHRS and YFSETQ. The CDR3 runs to 16 residues. V lost 3 bases to trimming and J lost 1 base; unmatched junction nucleotides: 6. The CDR3 reads CASSSGQGAASYEQYF. The DNA for the CDR3 is TGCGCCAGCAGCTCTGGACAGGGGGCGGCGTCCTACGAGCAGTACTTC.

The rearrangement joins TRBV10-3 to TRBJ1-5; 9 nucleotides agree with TRBD1. Germline V gene sequence: CDR1 ENHRY, CDR2 SYGVKD. The CDR3 has 16 amino acids. The trim removed 2 bases at V and 5 bases at J, leaving 7 bases unmatched. The CDR3 DNA follows: TGTGCCATCAGTGAGCCCTGGGACAGGGTTGATCAGCCCCAGCATTTT. It encodes CAISEPWDRVDQPQHF.

This clonotype was seen at least ten times. The J gene is TRBJ2-3, the V gene TRBV6-5; the match to TRBD2 covers 7 bases. The length of the CDR3 is 17 residues. Germline V lookup: CDR1 MNHEY, CDR2 SVGAGI. The J segment lost 1 base and the V segment lost 3 bases, leaving 10 bases of the junction unmatched. This CDR3 reads CASSYSVREFGTDTQYF. In DNA, the CDR3 is TGTGCCAGCAGTTATTCTGTGCGGGAGTTCGGCACAGATACGCAGTATTTT.

This clonotype has only a few counts. The chain has TRBV4-1 and TRBJ2-1, with no clear D. The V end was cut by 1 base, the J end by 10 bases, with 5 bases between. CDR1 is MGHRA and CDR2 is YSYEKL in the germline V gene. This CDR3 has 11 amino acids. The CDR3, as DNA: TGCGCCAGCAGCCAAGCTTTCGAGCAGTTCTTC. It translates to CASSQAFEQFF.